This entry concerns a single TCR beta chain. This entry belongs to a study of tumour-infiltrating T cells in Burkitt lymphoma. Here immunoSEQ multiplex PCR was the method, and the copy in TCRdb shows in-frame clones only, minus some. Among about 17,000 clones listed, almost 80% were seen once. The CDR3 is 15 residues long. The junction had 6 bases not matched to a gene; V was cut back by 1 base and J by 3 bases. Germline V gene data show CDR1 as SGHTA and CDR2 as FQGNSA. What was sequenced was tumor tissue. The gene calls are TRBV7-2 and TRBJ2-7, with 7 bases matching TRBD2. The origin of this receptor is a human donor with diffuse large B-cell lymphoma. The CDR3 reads CASSLGTSVFYEQYF. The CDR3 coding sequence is TGTGCCAGCAGCTTAGGTACTAGCGTCTTCTACGAGCAGTACTTC.